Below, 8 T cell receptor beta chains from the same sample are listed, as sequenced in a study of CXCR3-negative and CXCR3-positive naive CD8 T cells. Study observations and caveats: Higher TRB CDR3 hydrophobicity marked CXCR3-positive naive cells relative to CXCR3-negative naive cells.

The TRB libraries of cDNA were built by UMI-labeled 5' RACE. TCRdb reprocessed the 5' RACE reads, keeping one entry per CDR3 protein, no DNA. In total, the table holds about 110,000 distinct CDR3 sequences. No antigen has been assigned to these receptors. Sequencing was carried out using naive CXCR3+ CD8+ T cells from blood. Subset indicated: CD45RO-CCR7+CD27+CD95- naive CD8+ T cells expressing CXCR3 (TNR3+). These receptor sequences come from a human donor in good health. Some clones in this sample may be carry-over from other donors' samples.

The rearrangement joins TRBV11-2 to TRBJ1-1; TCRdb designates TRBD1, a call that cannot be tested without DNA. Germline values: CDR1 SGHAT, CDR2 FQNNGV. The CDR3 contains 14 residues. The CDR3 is CASSTKGGISEAFF.

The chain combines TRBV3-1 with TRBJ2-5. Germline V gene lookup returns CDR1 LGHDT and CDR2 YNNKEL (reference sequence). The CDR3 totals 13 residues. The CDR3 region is CASSLDGEETQYF.

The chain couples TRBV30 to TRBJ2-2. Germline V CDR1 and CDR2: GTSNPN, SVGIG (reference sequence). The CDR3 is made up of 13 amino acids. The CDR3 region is CASGTAATGELFF.

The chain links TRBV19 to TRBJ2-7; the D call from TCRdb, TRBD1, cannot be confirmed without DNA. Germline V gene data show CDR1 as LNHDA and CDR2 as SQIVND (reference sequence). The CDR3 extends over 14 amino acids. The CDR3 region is CASSIGDRAYEQYF.

The CDR3: CASSLSPGVGNEQFF. J is TRBJ2-1 and V is TRBV27; the TCRdb call, TRBD1, lacks DNA for checking. The germline V gene encodes CDR1 MNHEY and CDR2 SMNVEV (reference sequence). There are 15 residues in the CDR3.

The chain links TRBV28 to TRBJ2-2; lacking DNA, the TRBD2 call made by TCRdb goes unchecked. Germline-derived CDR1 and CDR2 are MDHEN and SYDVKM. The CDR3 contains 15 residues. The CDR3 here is CASRGGSGSTGELFF.

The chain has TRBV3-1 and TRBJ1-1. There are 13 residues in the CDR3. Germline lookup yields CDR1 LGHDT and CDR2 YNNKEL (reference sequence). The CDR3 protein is CASSQGRGTEAFF. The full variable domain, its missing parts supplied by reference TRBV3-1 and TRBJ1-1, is DTAVSQTPKYLVTQMGNDKSIKCEQNLGHDTMYWYKQDSKKFLKIMFSYNNKELIINETVPNRFSPKSPDKAHLNLHINSLELGDSAVYFCASSQGRGTEAFFGQGTRLTVV.

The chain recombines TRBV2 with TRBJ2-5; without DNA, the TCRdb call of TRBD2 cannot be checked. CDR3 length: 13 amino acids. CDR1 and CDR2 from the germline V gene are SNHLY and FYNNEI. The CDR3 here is CASKGGEQETQYF.